The 9 T cell receptor beta chains below were found in one sample sequenced in a study of shared clonotypes between healthy human individuals (dated by TCRdb to 2019 to 2021). Library creation used the immunoSEQ multiplex PCR assay. TCRdb's version of the immuneACCESS table is confined to in-frame rearrangements and falls short of the full clone set. An unresolved V gene accounts for under half of the shortfall where checked; the remainder is of unknown origin. This sample is represented by about 1.5 million clones; 95% to 97% of them were singletons. The ten largest clones take up 1.2% of the sample. Sequencing used naive CD4+ T cells sorted from blood. This sample's cell subset or site label indicates: CD45RA+ positively selected. The receptors were gathered from a man between 25 and 39 years old in good health.

The DNA for the CDR3 is TGCGCCAGCAGCTTGGCCTCAGGGGTGGAGACCCAGTACTTC. Protein sequence: CASSLASGVETQYF. The J gene is TRBJ2-5, the V gene TRBV5-1, with a tentative D call TRBD1 (6 bases). Trimming left V 0 bases short and J 5 bases short, with 11 bases between. Per the germline V gene, CDR1 is SGHRS and CDR2 is YFSETQ. This CDR3 contains 14 residues.

V and J are TRBV7-6 and TRBJ2-5, with D maybe TRBD2 (6 bases). V was pared by 2 bases and J by 4 bases, with 23 bases between. The V gene's germline CDR1 is SGHVS and CDR2 FNYEAQ. The CDR3 is 18 amino acids. DNA of the CDR3: TGTGCCAGCAGCTTAATCGGTCGTAGCGGTCGGAAAGGAGAGACCCAGTACTTC. It encodes CASSLIGRSGRKGETQYF.

This chain joins TRBV18 and TRBJ2-7, with a weak D call TRBD2 (5 bases). This CDR3 is built from 19 residues. Germline V lookup: CDR1 KGHSH, CDR2 LQKENI. V was cut by 0 bases and J by 0 bases, with 21 bases left in between. The CDR3 bases are TGTGCCAGCTCACCACCCAAGGACTTGGACCTCGGGCCCTCCTACGAGCAGTACTTC. Its protein product is CASSPPKDLDLGPSYEQYF.

The chain couples TRBV6-6 to TRBJ2-2; weak D call: TRBD2 (5 bases). V was trimmed by 2 bases and J by 7 bases, leaving 11 bases between them. From germline, CDR1 is MNHNY and CDR2 SVGAGI (reference sequence). CDR3 length equals 14 residues. The CDR3 DNA reads as TGTGCCAGCAGTTACGGTAGCGCACACGGGGAGCTGTTTTTT. This gives the protein CASSYGSAHGELFF.

This chain links TRBV7-6 with TRBJ2-7; D may match TRBD1 or TRBD2 (5 bases each). The CDR3 length is 15 residues. V lost 5 bases and J lost 5, with 19 bases in between. Germline CDR1 and CDR2: SGHVS and FNYEAQ. The CDR3 loop is CASSQRAGRLNEQYF. In nucleotides, the CDR3 is TGTGCCAGCAGCCAGAGGGCAGGGAGATTAAACGAGCAGTACTTC. Full variable domain (remainder filled in from reference TRBV7-6 and TRBJ2-7): GAGVSQSPRYKVTKRGQDVALRCDPISGHVSLYWYRQALGQGPEFLTYFNYEAQQDKSGLPNDRFSAERPEGSISTLTIQRTEQRDSAMYRCASSQRAGRLNEQYFGPGTRLTVT.

V usage is TRBV28 and J usage is TRBJ2-7, with D unclear. Between the trimmed V and J ends, which lost 2 bases and 9 bases, there was a span of 14 bases. In germline, CDR1 is MDHEN, CDR2 SYDVKM. The CDR3 sequence is 13 residues long. Here the CDR3 reads CASSLHPPGMQYF. The DNA of the CDR3 is TGTGCCAGCAGTTTACACCCCCCTGGGATGCAGTACTTC.

This clone has a handful of counts. Other DNA sequences within the sample encode an identical CDR3. V gene TRBV5-4 combines with J gene TRBJ1-4; D is unresolved. Trimming pared 2 bases from V and 8 bases from J, leaving 4 bases between. The V gene's germline CDR1 is SGHNT and CDR2 YYREEE (reference sequence). The CDR3 loop spans 11 amino acids. The CDR3 coding sequence is TGTGCCAGCAGCTTAGGGGAAAAACTGTTTTTT. It translates to CASSLGEKLFF.

The V gene is TRBV6-4, the J gene TRBJ1-1; D not certain. V dropped 2 bases and J dropped 1 base, with 17 bases sitting between them. Germline lookup yields CDR1 MRHNA and CDR2 SNTAGT. The CDR3 is 17 amino acids. The CDR3 coding sequence is TGTGCCAGCAGTGACCCCCCGAATGGGCGGGAGAACACTGAAGCTTTCTTT. Its protein is CASSDPPNGRENTEAFF.

With regard to this clone: Additional DNA sequences in this sample encode the identical CDR3. The chain uses TRBV2 and TRBJ2-7, with D possibly called TRBD1 or TRBD2 (5 bases each). With 1 base removed from V and 4 bases from J, the gap between germline ends came to 8 bases. There are 13 residues in the CDR3. Germline CDR1 SNHLY, CDR2 FYNNEI. In DNA form, the CDR3 reads TGTGCCAGCAGTGAAGGGGGACCGTACGAGCAGTACTTC. This codes for CASSEGGPYEQYF.